These T cell receptor beta chains were read from a single sample in a study of cytomegalovirus exposure and HLA in healthy donors. Profiling relied on immunoSEQ multiplex PCR, and the TCRdb table lists in-frame clones only, not all of them. The sample includes 200,000 or so clones. The specimen was PBMCs. The receptor source for this set is a boy aged 5-17 years in good health and CMV-seronegative. CDR3s include the opening cysteine and the closing phenylalanine or tryptophan. Fields, in order: J gene, D gene, V gene, CDR3 protein, CDR3 DNA. D genes are given only for firm matches.

j_gene: TRBJ1-2
d_gene: -
v_gene: TRBV5-1
CDR3aa: CASSLDGSPYGYTF
CDR3nt: TGCGCCAGCAGCTTGGATGGGAGTCCCTATGGCTACACCTTC

j_gene: TRBJ1-5
d_gene: TRBD1
v_gene: TRBV28
CDR3aa: CASSQTGAWGNQPQHF
CDR3nt: TGTGCCAGCAGTCAGACAGGGGCTTGGGGCAATCAGCCCCAGCATTTT

j_gene: TRBJ2-7
d_gene: -
v_gene: TRBV30
CDR3aa: CAWGLREDYEQYF
CDR3nt: TGTGCCTGGGGGTTAAGAGAGGACTACGAGCAGTACTTC

j_gene: TRBJ1-4
d_gene: -
v_gene: TRBV5-6
CDR3aa: CASSTRSADRANEKLFF
CDR3nt: TGTGCCAGCAGCACCCGGTCAGCCGACCGGGCTAATGAAAAACTGTTTTTT

j_gene: TRBJ1-1
d_gene: TRBD1
v_gene: TRBV9
CDR3aa: CASRAGQGSTEAFF
CDR3nt: TGTGCCAGCAGGGCGGGACAGGGGAGTACTGAAGCTTTCTTT

j_gene: TRBJ1-6
d_gene: -
v_gene: TRBV7-7
CDR3aa: CASSADSSYNSPLHF
CDR3nt: TGTGCCAGCAGCGCAGACAGTTCCTATAATTCACCCCTCCACTTT

j_gene: TRBJ1-4
d_gene: -
v_gene: TRBV10-3
CDR3aa: CAISRGGITTNEKLFF
CDR3nt: TGTGCCATCAGTCGCGGAGGAATCACAACTAATGAAAAACTGTTTTTT

j_gene: TRBJ1-6
d_gene: -
v_gene: TRBV9
CDR3aa: CASSESGQLRNSPLHF
CDR3nt: TGTGCCAGCAGCGAGTCGGGTCAATTGAGAAATTCACCCCTCCACTTT

j_gene: TRBJ2-7
d_gene: TRBD1
v_gene: TRBV6-5
CDR3aa: CASRTAGTEAYEQYF
CDR3nt: TGTGCCAGCAGGACAGCCGGGACAGAAGCCTACGAGCAGTACTTC

j_gene: TRBJ1-5
d_gene: -
v_gene: TRBV11-2
CDR3aa: CASSLDRVGDQPQHF
CDR3nt: TGTGCCAGCAGCTTAGATCGGGTAGGGGATCAGCCCCAGCATTTT

j_gene: TRBJ1-5
d_gene: -
v_gene: TRBV30
CDR3aa: CAWAATGNQPQHF
CDR3nt: TGTGCCTGGGCAGCGACGGGGAATCAGCCCCAGCATTTT

j_gene: TRBJ2-5
d_gene: -
v_gene: TRBV12-2
CDR3aa: CASRLRDLNGTQYF
CDR3nt: TGTGCAAGTCGCTTGCGGGACCTGAATGGGACCCAGTACTTC

j_gene: TRBJ1-1
d_gene: -
v_gene: TRBV5-1
CDR3aa: CASSSRPPEQSTEAFF
CDR3nt: TGCGCCAGCAGCTCCCGACCTCCGGAACAGAGCACTGAAGCTTTCTTT

j_gene: TRBJ2-5
d_gene: -
v_gene: TRBV5-1
CDR3aa: CASIPAGGRQETQYF
CDR3nt: TGCGCCAGCATCCCCGCCGGGGGAAGACAAGAGACCCAGTACTTC

j_gene: TRBJ1-1
d_gene: -
v_gene: TRBV4-1
CDR3aa: CASSRLGGEAFF
CDR3nt: TGCGCCAGCAGCCGGTTGGGGGGTGAAGCTTTCTTT

j_gene: TRBJ1-4
d_gene: TRBD1
v_gene: TRBV30
CDR3aa: CAWETGGEKLFF
CDR3nt: TGTGCCTGGGAGACAGGGGGTGAAAAACTGTTTTTT

j_gene: TRBJ2-5
d_gene: TRBD2
v_gene: TRBV13
CDR3aa: CASSLGVAGGVETQYF
CDR3nt: TGTGCCAGCAGCTTAGGCGTAGCGGGGGGGGTTGAGACCCAGTACTTC

j_gene: TRBJ1-3
d_gene: -
v_gene: TRBV4-3
CDR3aa: CASSQMGGLLSGNTIYF
CDR3nt: TGCGCCAGCAGCCAGATGGGCGGGCTACTCTCTGGAAACACCATATATTTT

j_gene: TRBJ1-2
d_gene: TRBD1
v_gene: TRBV4-1
CDR3aa: CASSRPEGPGGPGYTF
CDR3nt: TGCGCCAGCAGCCGCCCCGAGGGACCAGGGGGGCCTGGCTACACCTTC

j_gene: TRBJ2-2
d_gene: TRBD2
v_gene: TRBV18
CDR3aa: CASSSRGADTGELFF
CDR3nt: TGTGCCAGCTCATCGCGGGGGGCGGACACCGGGGAGCTGTTTTTT

j_gene: TRBJ2-7
d_gene: TRBD2
v_gene: TRBV7-9
CDR3aa: CASSSTLAGKLYEQYF
CDR3nt: TGTGCCAGCAGCTCAACACTAGCGGGGAAGCTCTACGAGCAGTACTTC

j_gene: TRBJ2-7
d_gene: TRBD2
v_gene: TRBV5-1
CDR3aa: CASSLFGGGPYEQYF
CDR3nt: TGCGCCAGCAGCTTGTTTGGCGGGGGTCCCTATGAGCAGTACTTC

j_gene: TRBJ2-6
d_gene: TRBD1
v_gene: TRBV27
CDR3aa: CASRDRGSGANVLTF
CDR3nt: TGTGCCAGCAGGGACAGGGGGTCTGGGGCCAACGTCCTGACTTTC

j_gene: TRBJ1-6
d_gene: TRBD1
v_gene: TRBV6-5
CDR3aa: CASSRQGVNSPLHF
CDR3nt: TGTGCCAGCAGTCGACAGGGAGTAAATTCACCCCTCCACTTT

j_gene: TRBJ2-3
d_gene: -
v_gene: TRBV29-1
CDR3aa: CSVTPRYTDTQYF
CDR3nt: TGCAGCGTTACCCCGCGATACACAGATACGCAGTATTTT

j_gene: TRBJ2-3
d_gene: TRBD2
v_gene: TRBV9
CDR3aa: CASSRGGGSGGGLDTQYF
CDR3nt: TGTGCCAGCAGCCGTGGGGGGGGTAGCGGGGGAGGGTTAGATACGCAGTATTTT

j_gene: TRBJ2-7
d_gene: -
v_gene: TRBV5-1
CDR3aa: CASSLGLVKSYEQYF
CDR3nt: TGCGCCAGCAGCTTGGGACTAGTGAAAAGCTACGAGCAGTACTTC

j_gene: TRBJ2-7
d_gene: -
v_gene: TRBV27
CDR3aa: CASSPKGNEQYF
CDR3nt: TGTGCCAGCAGCCCCAAGGGGAACGAGCAGTACTTC

j_gene: TRBJ2-3
d_gene: TRBD2
v_gene: TRBV7-2
CDR3aa: CASSRGLAGGPDTQYF
CDR3nt: TGTGCCAGCAGCCGAGGACTAGCGGGGGGTCCAGATACGCAGTATTTT

j_gene: TRBJ2-5
d_gene: -
v_gene: TRBV7-9
CDR3aa: CASSSFSGVKETQYF
CDR3nt: TGTGCCAGCAGCTCATTCTCGGGGGTTAAAGAGACCCAGTACTTC

j_gene: TRBJ2-7
d_gene: -
v_gene: TRBV27
CDR3aa: CASSFSGTRLYEQYF
CDR3nt: TGTGCCAGCAGTTTTTCCGGGACACGTCTCTACGAGCAGTACTTC

j_gene: TRBJ1-1
d_gene: -
v_gene: TRBV7-2
CDR3aa: CASSKDPVGEAFF
CDR3nt: TGTGCCAGCAGCAAAGATCCTGTCGGGGAAGCTTTCTTT

j_gene: TRBJ2-5
d_gene: -
v_gene: TRBV5-1
CDR3aa: CASSYVRRETQYF
CDR3nt: TGCGCCAGCAGCTATGTGCGGAGAGAGACCCAGTACTTC

j_gene: TRBJ1-2
d_gene: -
v_gene: TRBV29-1
CDR3aa: CSVRRDYGYTF
CDR3nt: TGCAGCGTTCGACGGGACTATGGCTACACCTTC

j_gene: TRBJ1-5
d_gene: -
v_gene: TRBV6-5
CDR3aa: CASSYSGGYDQPQHF
CDR3nt: TGTGCCAGCAGTTACTCCGGTGGTTACGATCAGCCCCAGCATTTT

j_gene: TRBJ2-7
d_gene: TRBD2
v_gene: TRBV19
CDR3aa: CASSSGGFWEQYF
CDR3nt: TGTGCCAGTAGTAGCGGGGGGTTCTGGGAGCAGTACTTC

j_gene: TRBJ2-6
d_gene: -
v_gene: TRBV4-3
CDR3aa: CASSQVAGSGANVLTF
CDR3nt: TGCGCCAGCAGCCAAGTGGCCGGGTCTGGGGCCAACGTCCTGACTTTC

j_gene: TRBJ2-3
d_gene: TRBD2
v_gene: TRBV25-1
CDR3aa: CASSEVGTSGGTQYF
CDR3nt: TGTGCCAGCAGTGAAGTCGGGACTAGCGGGGGTACGCAGTATTTT

j_gene: TRBJ2-1
d_gene: -
v_gene: TRBV4-1
CDR3aa: CASSQNLAEQFF
CDR3nt: TGCGCCAGCAGCCAAAATCTAGCTGAGCAGTTCTTC

j_gene: TRBJ1-3
d_gene: -
v_gene: TRBV23-1
CDR3aa: CASSQSVGLSGNTIYF
CDR3nt: TGCGCCAGCAGTCAATCGGTGGGACTCTCTGGAAACACCATATATTTT

j_gene: TRBJ2-7
d_gene: TRBD1
v_gene: TRBV2
CDR3aa: CASSAPVGGTYEQYF
CDR3nt: TGTGCCAGCAGTGCCCCTGTAGGGGGCACCTACGAGCAGTACTTC

j_gene: TRBJ2-3
d_gene: TRBD2
v_gene: TRBV6-9
CDR3aa: CASSLVASGGAEADTQYF
CDR3nt: TGTGCCAGCAGTTTGGTTGCTAGCGGGGGGGCCGAGGCAGATACGCAGTATTTT

j_gene: TRBJ1-2
d_gene: -
v_gene: TRBV5-1
CDR3aa: CASSLAAENYGYTF
CDR3nt: TGCGCCAGCAGCTTGGCGGCGGAGAACTATGGCTACACCTTC

j_gene: TRBJ1-3
d_gene: -
v_gene: TRBV13
CDR3aa: CASSPRPSSGNTIYF
CDR3nt: TGTGCCAGCAGCCCCCGCCCCAGCTCTGGAAACACCATATATTTT

j_gene: TRBJ1-2
d_gene: -
v_gene: TRBV4-1
CDR3aa: CASSQGWRDFRGYTF
CDR3nt: TGCGCCAGCAGCCAAGGTTGGCGGGATTTCAGGGGCTACACCTTC

j_gene: TRBJ1-1
d_gene: TRBD1
v_gene: TRBV6-1
CDR3aa: CASSSRGRVSEAFF
CDR3nt: TGTGCCAGCAGTAGCAGGGGGCGCGTCTCTGAAGCTTTCTTT

j_gene: TRBJ2-3
d_gene: -
v_gene: TRBV5-1
CDR3aa: CASSLGSGGALTDTQYF
CDR3nt: TGCGCCAGCAGCTTGGGTTCCGGTGGAGCTCTTACAGATACGCAGTATTTT

j_gene: TRBJ2-2
d_gene: -
v_gene: TRBV15
CDR3aa: CATSRVGEGELFF
CDR3nt: TGTGCCACCAGCAGAGTCGGTGAGGGGGAGCTGTTTTTT

j_gene: TRBJ2-3
d_gene: -
v_gene: TRBV11-2
CDR3aa: CASSLGLSTDTQYF
CDR3nt: TGTGCCAGCAGCTTAGGGCTTAGCACAGATACGCAGTATTTT

j_gene: TRBJ1-2
d_gene: -
v_gene: TRBV5-4
CDR3aa: CASSLAGEYYGYTF
CDR3nt: TGTGCCAGCAGCTTGGCCGGGGAGTACTATGGCTACACCTTC

j_gene: TRBJ1-6
d_gene: -
v_gene: TRBV5-1
CDR3aa: CASSLVATRFNSPLHF
CDR3nt: TGCGCCAGCAGCTTGGTCGCGACAAGATTTAATTCACCCCTCCACTTT

j_gene: TRBJ2-7
d_gene: TRBD1
v_gene: TRBV7-2
CDR3aa: CASSLFQGAEYEQYF
CDR3nt: TGTGCCAGCAGCTTATTCCAGGGGGCTGAATACGAGCAGTACTTC

j_gene: TRBJ1-5
d_gene: TRBD1
v_gene: TRBV9
CDR3aa: CASSEAPDRDQPQHF
CDR3nt: TGTGCCAGCAGCGAAGCCCCTGACAGGGATCAGCCCCAGCATTTT

j_gene: TRBJ2-1
d_gene: TRBD1
v_gene: TRBV7-3
CDR3aa: CASSPGTGVVDEQFF
CDR3nt: TGTGCCAGCAGCCCCGGGACAGGGGTGGTCGATGAGCAGTTCTTC

j_gene: TRBJ1-2
d_gene: -
v_gene: TRBV29-1
CDR3aa: CSAHGGILYGYTF
CDR3nt: TGCAGCGCCCACGGGGGGATCCTCTATGGCTACACCTTC